This T cell receptor beta chain was captured by sequencing in a study of cytomegalovirus exposure and HLA in healthy donors. Whole-study findings and limits: Specific recognition of CMV antigens was confirmed in vitro for a few chains (all CMV-associated).

Despite likely unrecorded immune exposures, the donors were nominally healthy at the time of sampling. Germline V CDR1 and CDR2: SQVTM, ANQGSEA. J was trimmed by 5 bases and V by 7 bases; bases with no gene match: 11. The CDR3 runs 14 residues. The PCR had 60 Vbeta and 13 Jbeta primers. The table came from immunoSEQ multiplex PCR; TCRdb's copy has only in-frame clones and leaves some out. Recorded here are about 170,000 clones; the top ten clones represent approximately 0.8%. Concerning this clone: Its antigen is still unknown.

Input material: PBMCs. The sequence was collected from a woman aged 18 to 35 in good health and CMV-seropositive. This chain links TRBV29-1 with TRBJ1-1, with 9 positions matching TRBD1. The CDR3 region is CSATRSTGGTEAFF. The CDR3 DNA reads TGCAGCGCAACCCGGTCGACAGGGGGTACTGAAGCTTTCTTT.